This paragraph reports one TCR beta chain. The data stem from a study of long-term antiretroviral therapy in people with HIV. The CDR3 is 18 amino acids. V was pared by 0 bases and J by 5 bases, with 14 bases of the junction left unmatched. Per germline, CDR1 SGHDN and CDR2 FVKESK. It was version v3.0 of the immunoSEQ assay that was run at survey level. Method: immunoSEQ multiplex PCR; TCRdb's copy keeps in-frame clones and lacks some. The sample consists of 45,000 to 50,000 clones, 80% to 90% of them appearing once. The material was unsorted PBMCs, obtained 0.8 years after starting antiretroviral therapy. The gene calls are TRBV14 and TRBJ2-7; 9 nucleotides match TRBD2. This receptor was identified in a woman aged 18-30 years with HIV. The CDR3 DNA is TGTGCCAGCAGCCAAGAGGGCCTAGCGGGATTCCGCGGGGACGAGCAGTACTTC. It encodes CASSQEGLAGFRGDEQYF.